These 8 T cell receptor beta chains were sequenced from one sample in a study of CD8 T cells in Susac syndrome. Random hexamers primed reverse transcription of about 0.45 to 1 ug RNA. One entry per CDR3 protein results from TCRdb running MiXCR on the immunoSEQ multiplex PCR reads. The sample consists of under 200,000 distinct CDR3 sequences, 94% of them appearing once. The sample comprised CD4+ T cells from PBMCs. All receptors derive from a human donor with Susac syndrome.

The chain couples TRBV3-1 to TRBJ2-7; 10 bases are a match to TRBD1. Losses at the gene ends were 1 base for V and 2 bases for J; bases not matched to a gene: 14. CDR1 is LGHDT and CDR2 is YNNKEL in the germline V gene (reference sequence). The length of the CDR3 is 19 residues. The DNA of the CDR3 is TGTGCCAGCAGCCAAGTTCCGGGGACAGGGGCGGGGACCACCTACGAGCAGTACTTC. This encodes CASSQVPGTGAGTTYEQYF.

The rearrangement links TRBV7-2 to TRBJ2-7, with 7 bases matching TRBD2. The V segment lost 2 bases and the J segment 2 bases; nucleotides outside the gene matches: 6. CDR1 SGHTA and CDR2 FQGNSA come from the germline V gene. CDR3 length: 15 amino acids. Here the CDR3 DNA reads TGTGCCAGCAGCTTATGGGCGGGGGAGGCCTACGAGCAGTACTTC. This sequence encodes CASSLWAGEAYEQYF.

The chain combines TRBV20-1 with TRBJ1-2; no clear D gene. CDR1 DFQATT and CDR2 SNEGSKA come from the germline V gene (reference sequence). V was cut by 6 bases and J by 4 bases, with 12 bases left in between. CDR3 length: 12 amino acids. This chain's CDR3 is CSAVRTGYGYTF. The CDR3 coding sequence is TGCAGTGCCGTGAGGACGGGCTATGGCTACACCTTC.

Worth noting for this clonotype: The junction shows a germline mismatch at one end, possibly a read error. V usage is TRBV7-9 and J usage is TRBJ1-1, with TRBD1 as a possible D gene (6 bases). Germline CDR1 and CDR2: SEHNR and FQNEAQ (reference sequence). The CDR3 is 14 residues long. The CDR3 DNA sequence: TGTGCCAGCAGCATAGCAGGGGCCAACACTGAAGCTTTCTTT. It specifies CASSIAGANTEAFF. The variable domain in full, completed from reference TRBV7-9 and TRBJ1-1, reads DTGVSQNPRHKITKRGQNVTFRCDPISEHNRLYWYRQTLGQGPEFLTYFQNEAQLEKSRLLSDRFSAERPKGSFSTLEIQRTEQGDSAMYLCASSIAGANTEAFFGQGTRLTVV.

This chain uses TRBV30 with TRBJ2-3; D unclear. From germline, CDR1 is GTSNPN and CDR2 SVGIG (reference sequence). Trimming cost V 5 bases and J 1 base, with 7 bases left between them. CDR3 length equals 12 residues. CDR3 in DNA: TGTGCCTGGGAAAGGGGCACAGATACGCAGTATTTT. Translation: CAWERGTDTQYF.

This clonotype appeared once. The genes are TRBV5-6 and TRBJ1-5; a possible D gene is TRBD1 (6 bases). From germline, CDR1 is SGHDT and CDR2 YYEEEE. V was shortened by 0 bases and J by 7 bases, with 14 bases between the two germline ends. This CDR3 has 15 amino acids. As DNA, the CDR3 is TGTGCCAGCAGCTTGGCCCCCGCAGGGGAACAGCCCCAGCATTTT. Its translation is CASSLAPAGEQPQHF.

The V gene is TRBV7-9, the J gene TRBJ2-7; D is unclear. Germline V lookup: CDR1 SEHNR, CDR2 FQNEAQ (reference sequence). The CDR3 has 12 residues. V was shortened by 2 bases and J by 8 bases, with 10 bases between the two germline ends. Written as DNA, the CDR3 is TGTGCCAGCAGCTTAACGGCGGCTCAGCAGTACTTC. Translated: CASSLTAAQQYF.

The chain recombines TRBV29-1 with TRBJ1-2; 8 nucleotides agree with TRBD1. The V and J ends lost 6 bases and 4 bases, in that order; junction bases with no gene match: 10. Germline V gene data show CDR1 as SQVTM and CDR2 as ANQGSEA. CDR3 length: 14 residues. The CDR3 nucleotides are TGCAGCGTGCTCGGGACAGGAGGCGCCTATGGCTACACCTTC. It translates to CSVLGTGGAYGYTF.